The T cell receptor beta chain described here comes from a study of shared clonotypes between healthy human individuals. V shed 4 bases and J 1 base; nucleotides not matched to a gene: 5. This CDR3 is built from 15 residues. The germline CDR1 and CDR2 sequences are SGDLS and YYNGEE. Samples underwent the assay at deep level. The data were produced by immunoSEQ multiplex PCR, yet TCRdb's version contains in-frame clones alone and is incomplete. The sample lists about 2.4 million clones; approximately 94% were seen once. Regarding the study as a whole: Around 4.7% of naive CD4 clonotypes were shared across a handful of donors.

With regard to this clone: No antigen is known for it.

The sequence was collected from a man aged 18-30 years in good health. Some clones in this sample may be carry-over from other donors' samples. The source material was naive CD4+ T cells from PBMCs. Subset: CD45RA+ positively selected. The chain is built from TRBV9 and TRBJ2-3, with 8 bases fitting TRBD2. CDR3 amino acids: CASSLPGLGTDTQYF. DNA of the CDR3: TGTGCCAGCAGCCTACCGGGACTAGGCACAGATACGCAGTATTTT.